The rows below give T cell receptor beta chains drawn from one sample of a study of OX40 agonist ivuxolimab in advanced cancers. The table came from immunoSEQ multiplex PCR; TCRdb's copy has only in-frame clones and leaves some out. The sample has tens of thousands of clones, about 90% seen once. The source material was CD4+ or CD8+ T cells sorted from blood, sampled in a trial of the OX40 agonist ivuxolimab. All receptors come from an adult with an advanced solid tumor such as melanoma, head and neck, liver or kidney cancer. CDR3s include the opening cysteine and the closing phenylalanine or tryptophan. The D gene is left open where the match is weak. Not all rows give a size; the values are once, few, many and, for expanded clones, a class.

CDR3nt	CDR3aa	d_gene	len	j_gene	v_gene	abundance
TGTGCCAGTAGTAGGGGTCTAGCCAAAAACATTCAGTACTTC	CASSRGLAKNIQYF	.	14	TRBJ2-4	TRBV19	.
TGTGCCAGCAGCTTAGCCGGGGGAACCTGGGGAGAGACCCAGTACTTC	CASSLAGGTWGETQYF	.	16	TRBJ2-5	TRBV7-9	once
TGTGCCAGCAGCTTGGATCTTGAGCAGTTCTTC	CASSLDLEQFF	.	11	TRBJ2-1	TRBV5-6	.
TGTGCCAGCAGCCACGGACAGGGAGTGGGCGAGCAGTACTTC	CASSHGQGVGEQYF	TRBD1	14	TRBJ2-7	TRBV14	.
TGCGCCAGCAGCCAAGGACTAGCGGGGGCCTACGAGCAGTACTTC	CASSQGLAGAYEQYF	TRBD2	15	TRBJ2-7	TRBV4-1	.
TGTGCCAGCAGCTTAGGCTCAGCAGAGACCCAGTACTTC	CASSLGSAETQYF	.	13	TRBJ2-5	TRBV11-3	.
TGTGCCAGCAGCTTTGGTCTAGGGAGGGACCAGCCCCAGCATTTT	CASSFGLGRDQPQHF	.	15	TRBJ1-5	TRBV7-9	.
TGCGCCAGCGGTTGGACTTTAAGCTCTGGGGCCAACGTCCTGACTTTC	CASGWTLSSGANVLTF	.	16	TRBJ2-6	TRBV5-1	.
TGTGCCAGCAGTTATGGGATCGATCAGCCCCAGCATTTT	CASSYGIDQPQHF	.	13	TRBJ1-5	TRBV28	.
TGCGCCAGCAAGGTAGGCCAAGCAGATACGCAGTATTTT	CASKVGQADTQYF	.	13	TRBJ2-3	TRBV5-1	.
TGCGCCAGCAGCGAGGGACTTAACACCGGGGAGCTGTTTTTT	CASSEGLNTGELFF	.	14	TRBJ2-2	TRBV5-1	.
TGTGCCAGCAGCTCTGCAGGGACAGCAGTTCAGCCCCAGCATTTT	CASSSAGTAVQPQHF	TRBD1	15	TRBJ1-5	TRBV7-9	.
TGCGCCAGCAGCCAAGAGGGGCGGAGAAGCTCTGGAAACACCATATATTTT	CASSQEGRRSSGNTIYF	.	17	TRBJ1-3	TRBV4-1	.
TGTGCCAGTAGTCCGGCCGGGACAGGGTTGGTGCAGTATTTT	CASSPAGTGLVQYF	TRBD1	14	TRBJ2-3	TRBV19	.
TGTGCCAGCAGCTTAGCGGAAAGGGCAGGGCGGGCTTACGAGCAGTACTTC	CASSLAERAGRAYEQYF	.	17	TRBJ2-7	TRBV11-2	.
TGTGCCAGCAGCTTGGGGCAGGACTATGGCTACACCTTC	CASSLGQDYGYTF	.	13	TRBJ1-2	TRBV5-6	once
TGTGCCAGCAGTTTACAGTACCAAGAGACCCAGTACTTC	CASSLQYQETQYF	.	13	TRBJ2-5	TRBV27	few
TGTGCCACCAGCAGAGATCTGACTAGCGGGATATTCAATGAGCAGTTCTTC	CATSRDLTSGIFNEQFF	TRBD2	17	TRBJ2-1	TRBV15	.
TGTGCCTGGAGTGCACAGGGGACTCAGCCCCAGCATTTT	CAWSAQGTQPQHF	TRBD1	13	TRBJ1-5	TRBV30	.
TGCGCCAGCAGTGCAGGGTTGGCGGCTTTCTTT	CASSAGLAAFF	.	11	TRBJ1-1	TRBV10-2	.
TGCGCCAGCCAGGTTATGACACAAGAGACCCAGTACTTC	CASQVMTQETQYF	.	13	TRBJ2-5	TRBV5-1	.
TGTGCCAGTAGTAGAGGGGACCTCACCGGGGAGCTGTTTTTT	CASSRGDLTGELFF	.	14	TRBJ2-2	TRBV19	.
TGTGCCAGCAGCTTGAGCGGGAGGCCCACAGATACGCAGTATTTT	CASSLSGRPTDTQYF	TRBD2	15	TRBJ2-3	TRBV5-4	.
TGTGCCAGCAGCTTCGGTGGGACAGGGTTGGTTTCCCTCCACTTT	CASSFGGTGLVSLHF	TRBD1	15	TRBJ1-6	TRBV7-2	.
TGTGCCAGTTATGGGGGGAAAGAGACCCAGTACTTC	CASYGGKETQYF	.	12	TRBJ2-5	TRBV28	.
TGTGCCAGCTCGCGATCACAGGGGGCGACTGAAGCTTTCTTT	CASSRSQGATEAFF	TRBD1	14	TRBJ1-1	TRBV18	.
TGTGCCAGCAGAACGGGACAGGGGATGGAGCAGTTCTTC	CASRTGQGMEQFF	TRBD1	13	TRBJ2-1	TRBV2	.
TGTGCCAGCAGCCTTCGGGAACAAGAGACCCAGTACTTC	CASSLREQETQYF	.	13	TRBJ2-5	TRBV11-3	.
TGTGCCAGCAGTTTCGCCTGGGGGACTAGCGAACCCAACAATAACCAAGAGACCCAGTACTTC	CASSFAWGTSEPNNNQETQYF	TRBD2	21	TRBJ2-5	TRBV28	.
TGTGCCAGCAGCTTGACAGGGTTTTACGAGCAGTACTTC	CASSLTGFYEQYF	TRBD1	13	TRBJ2-7	TRBV11-3	.
TGTGCCAGCAGACTCCGGACAGGGAGGATAGATACGCAGTATTTT	CASRLRTGRIDTQYF	TRBD1	15	TRBJ2-3	TRBV6-5	.
TGTGCCAGTTTCTCTCTGGGGGAGGACCGCTTAGTAGCGGGAGAGGAGGGGAGCACAGATACGCAGTATTTT	CASFSLGEDRLVAGEEGSTDTQYF	TRBD2	24	TRBJ2-3	TRBV19	.
TGTGCCAGCAGTTACTCTCAGCGGGAGCTCGCGAATGAGCAGTTCTTC	CASSYSQRELANEQFF	TRBD2	16	TRBJ2-1	TRBV6-5	.
TGTGCCAGCAGCTCAAGTGGAATAGCGGGGGGATACGAGCAGTACTTC	CASSSSGIAGGYEQYF	TRBD2	16	TRBJ2-7	TRBV7-3	.
TGTGCCAGCAGTTACAGGGACAATCAGCCCCAGCATTTT	CASSYRDNQPQHF	.	13	TRBJ1-5	TRBV6-5	.
TGTGCCAGCAGCCCCCGGGACAGGGGCTCCAATGAGCAGTTCTTC	CASSPRDRGSNEQFF	TRBD1	15	TRBJ2-1	TRBV7-3	.
TGTGCCAGCTCACCCGCCGGGTCGAAATACGAGCAGTACTTC	CASSPAGSKYEQYF	.	14	TRBJ2-7	TRBV18	.
TGTGCTAGTGGTTTGGGTCTAGGGTCCAATGAGCAGTTCTTC	CASGLGLGSNEQFF	.	14	TRBJ2-1	TRBV12-5	.
TGCAGTGCAGCCAAGAGGAGCTATGCTTTCTTT	CSAAKRSYAFF	.	11	TRBJ1-1	TRBV20-1	.
TGTGCCAGCAGTTTAGGGTGGGGCAGAGATGAAAAACTGTTTTTT	CASSLGWGRDEKLFF	.	15	TRBJ1-4	TRBV27	.
TGTGCCAGCAGCCACCTCAACACCGGGGAGCTGTTTTTT	CASSHLNTGELFF	.	13	TRBJ2-2	TRBV14	.
TGTGCCAGTAGAACTAGCGGAAAAGGGACCTACAATGAGCAGTTCTTC	CASRTSGKGTYNEQFF	TRBD2	16	TRBJ2-1	TRBV19	.
TGTGCCAGACCGGGGACTCACGTGGATACGCAGTATTTT	CARPGTHVDTQYF	.	13	TRBJ2-3	TRBV28	.
TGTGCCAGCAGTGCCCAGGGGAACACCGGGGAGCTGTTTTTT	CASSAQGNTGELFF	.	14	TRBJ2-2	TRBV6-6	.
TGCGCCAGCAGCTCCCCTGGACTAGCGGGAGCATCCGGGGAGCTGTTTTTT	CASSSPGLAGASGELFF	TRBD2	17	TRBJ2-2	TRBV4-3	.
TGTGCCAGTTCCCCAGAGCGGTACACCGGGGAGCTGTTTTTT	CASSPERYTGELFF	.	14	TRBJ2-2	TRBV2	.
TGTGCCAGCAGTTTAAACGTTATAGCGGGGGCTGGGGCCAACGTCCTGACTTTC	CASSLNVIAGAGANVLTF	TRBD2	18	TRBJ2-6	TRBV7-3	.
TGTGCCAGCAGCCAAGCGGGACTAGCGGGACTTGGAGATACGCAGTATTTT	CASSQAGLAGLGDTQYF	TRBD2	17	TRBJ2-3	TRBV4-2	few
TGTGCCACCAGCTCTAGCGGAAAAGAGACCCAGTACTTC	CATSSSGKETQYF	TRBD2	13	TRBJ2-5	TRBV6-5	.
TGCGCCAGCAGCTTGGCCTCGGGGACAGGGCGCGAGCAGTACTTC	CASSLASGTGREQYF	TRBD1	15	TRBJ2-7	TRBV5-1	.
TGTGCTAGTGGTTTGAGTGGGGGGGAGACCCAGTACTTC	CASGLSGGETQYF	.	13	TRBJ2-5	TRBV12-5	.
TGTGCCAGCAGGGGAGGAGGCAGTCCAAACACTGAAGCTTTCTTT	CASRGGGSPNTEAFF	.	15	TRBJ1-1	TRBV6-1	.
TGTGCCAGCAGCTTACGGGCACCGGGGAACATTCAGTACTTC	CASSLRAPGNIQYF	.	14	TRBJ2-4	TRBV11-3	.
TGTGCCAGCACCCAGACTAGCGGGCAAGAGACCCAGTACTTC	CASTQTSGQETQYF	TRBD2	14	TRBJ2-5	TRBV18	.
TGTGCCACCGGACAGAATGAAAAACTGTTTTTT	CATGQNEKLFF	.	11	TRBJ1-4	TRBV6-1	.
TGTGCCAGTAGTCCGCCATGGGCCGGGACCGGGGAGCTGTTTTTT	CASSPPWAGTGELFF	.	15	TRBJ2-2	TRBV19	.
TGTGCCAGCAGCCCCCGGGTAGCGACCTACAATGAGCAGTTCTTC	CASSPRVATYNEQFF	.	15	TRBJ2-1	TRBV7-3	.